This T cell receptor (beta chain) originates from a study of metastatic and nonmetastatic thyroid tumors (dated by TCRdb to 2018 to 2020). Notes on the research overall: The researchers compared repertoires between peripheral blood samples and tumor or nodule tissue samples from patients with malignant or benign thyroid disease. General findings and caveats noted by the study authors: In both blood and tumor samples, malignant tumors were reported to have significantly higher TCR beta diversity than benign nodules.

No treatment had been received by any patient before thyroid surgery. The study retrospectively analysed patient clinical samples collected from the early 2010s to the late 2010s using T-cell receptor beta sequencing. This clone was detected ten times or more. Its antigen is still unknown. Nothing much larger sits one base from this clone, and base qualities are not available. The germline V gene gives CDR1 as SGHNT and CDR2 as YENEEA. Between the V and J ends, shortened by 1 base and 4 bases respectively, the junction contains 9 bases. The CDR3, from cysteine to phenylalanine, totals 14 residues. Of all the DNA, just the CDR3 is kept, 42 bases in frame from base 1. Receptor libraries were prepared by PCR. The sequencer was an Illumina HiSeq 4000. High-throughput sequencing was used to profile the CDR3 region of the TCR beta-chain in every patient. In the authors' own workflow: Drawing on CDR3 differences between clinicopathological groups, the researchers built a classifier meant to tell apart patients with distant-metastatic papillary thyroid cancer. To measure repertoire diversity the researchers used the Shannon index, while the Morisita-Horn index served to gauge how similar the tumor and blood repertoires were. Clones were called with MiXCR by TCRdb after fastp trimmed the public reads at Q25, and only in-frame beta chains were retained. TCRdb, not the authors, supplied the V and J calls. In all, the sample holds some 27,000 clones, and 20% of those were seen once. The top ten hold approximately 25% of the sample.

Sequenced input: blood. The clonotype originates from a male donor with papillary thyroid cancer or a benign thyroid nodule (not recorded which). Some clones in this sample may be carry-over from other donors' samples. In this chain, TRBV11-3 is recombined with TRBJ2-3; a confident D gene designation cannot be given. The nucleotide sequence is TGTGCCAGCAGCTTAGTCTCGACGTCAGATACGCAGTATTTT. The encoded protein is CASSLVSTSDTQYF. With all but the CDR3 taken from the reference TRBV11-3 and TRBJ2-3 genes, the full variable domain is: EAGVVQSPRYKIIEKKQPVAFWCNPISGHNTLYWYLQNLGQGPELLIRYENEEAVDDSQLPKDRFSAERLKGVDSTLKIQPAELGDSAVYLCASSLVSTSDTQYFGPGTRLTVL.